The entry below describes one TCR beta chain. Antigen unknown. All gene names here are mouse names. The read terminates 1 residue ahead of where the CDR3 ends, so the germline J gene completes it. Described time point: mouse harvest day 7 after allogeneic transplant. Mouse grafts combined 10^7 T-cell-depleted bone marrow cells with 10^6 splenic CD5+ T cells. Mice had MHC-mismatched B6 into BALB/c GVHD, sampled day 7 or 14. This entry comes from a study of tissue T cells after allogeneic stem cell transplantation. Study-level results: Shared clones across patients were few; motif clustering revealed tissue-specific shared signatures. TCR repertoires tracked anatomic similarity, regardless of disease or transplant status. Blood and spleen captured only part of the tissue TCR repertoire.

The CDR3 sequence is 14 residues long. V was pared by 4 bases and J by 2 bases, with 8 bases between. Germline lookup yields CDR1 KGHPV and CDR2 FQNQEV (reference sequence). Sequenced by immunoSEQ multiplex PCR; TCRdb stores in-frame clones only, minus some. The table includes fewer than 1,500 clones, around 50% detected once. The V and J genes are TRBV26 and TRBJ2-2, with a tentative D call TRBD1 (6 bases). This clonotype was obtained from a female BALB/c mouse given C57BL/6 T cells with graft-versus-host disease after an allogeneic hematopoietic cell transplant. The sequencing input was liver tissue. CDR3 bases read: TGTGCCAGCAGTCCGGGACATAACACCGGGCAGCTCTAC. Its protein is CASSPGHNTGQLY. The complete CDR3 reads CASSPGHNTGQLYF.